This TCR beta chain came from a study of response to subunit inactivated influenza vaccine. TCRdb processed the RT-PCR reads anew with MiXCR; each CDR3 protein has one entry. Altogether about 520,000 distinct CDR3 sequences are present, 7.2% being singletons, with the ten largest covering around 12%. General study results and limits: Every seasonal influenza vaccination brings in few new T cells, the authors suggested.

The germline gives CDR1 MGHDK, CDR2 SYGVNS. The germline V and J ends were trimmed by 6 bases and 8 bases, with 16 bases remaining between them. The CDR3 is 14 amino acids. As concerns this clonotype: Its antigen is undetermined.

The sample was PBMCs from blood, taken about 23 months after vaccination. This sequence was found in a man aged 45-69 years who received an inactivated influenza vaccine. The rearrangement links TRBV25-1 to TRBJ2-2, with D perhaps matching TRBD1 or TRBD2 (6 bases each). DNA for the CDR3: TGTGCCAGCAGGTTGGGGGGCGCAACAGGGGAGCTGTTTTTT. Its translation is CASRLGGATGELFF.